Listed below are T cell receptor beta chains from one sample, sequenced in a study of CD8 T cells in ankylosing spondylitis. TCRdb fed the 5' RACE reads into MiXCR, producing one record per CDR3 protein. The data hold approximately 90,000 distinct CDR3 sequences, with about 8.5% observed a single time. The sequencing sample was made of blood, either unsorted or a sorted T cell fraction (not recorded which). Every receptor here comes from a male donor with ankylosing spondylitis or in good health (not recorded which). Both conserved end residues are part of each CDR3. The D gene is left open where the match is weak. Expanded clones get a size class; other rows say once, few or many, or leave the size out.

D gene: NA
V gene: TRBV5-6
J gene: TRBJ2-1
clone size: NA
CDR3 protein: CASSLRGTGDHNEQFF
CDR3 DNA: TGTGCCAGCAGCCTGCGCGGGACGGGGGACCACAATGAGCAGTTCTTC

D gene: NA
V gene: TRBV20-1
J gene: TRBJ2-1
clone size: many
CDR3 protein: CSALPGISSSYNEQFF
CDR3 DNA: TGCAGTGCTCTCCCGGGGATTTCCAGCTCCTACAATGAGCAGTTCTTC

D gene: NA
V gene: TRBV5-1
J gene: TRBJ2-1
clone size: many
CDR3 protein: CASSFGLAAYNEQFF
CDR3 DNA: TGCGCCAGCAGCTTTGGGTTAGCGGCCTACAATGAGCAGTTCTTC

D gene: NA
V gene: TRBV7-2
J gene: TRBJ2-1
clone size: many
CDR3 protein: CASSFFNEQFF
CDR3 DNA: TGTGCCAGCAGCTTCTTCAATGAGCAGTTCTTC

D gene: NA
V gene: TRBV5-5
J gene: TRBJ1-2
clone size: many
CDR3 protein: CASTPESNRGGYTF
CDR3 DNA: TGTGCCAGCACCCCGGAAAGCAACCGCGGAGGCTACACCTTC

D gene: NA
V gene: TRBV10-3
J gene: TRBJ2-2
clone size: many
CDR3 protein: CAIRRDFDTGELFF
CDR3 DNA: TGTGCCATCAGGCGGGATTTCGACACCGGGGAGCTGTTTTTT

D gene: TRBD2
V gene: TRBV20-1
J gene: TRBJ2-5
clone size: many
CDR3 protein: CSLGAGGRETQYF
CDR3 DNA: TGCAGTCTTGGAGCGGGGGGGCGAGAGACCCAGTACTTC

D gene: NA
V gene: TRBV18
J gene: TRBJ2-1
clone size: NA
CDR3 protein: CASSLGGKRDEQFF
CDR3 DNA: TGTGCCAGCTCACTGGGGGGCAAGAGGGATGAGCAGTTCTTC

D gene: NA
V gene: TRBV10-1
J gene: TRBJ1-6
clone size: many
CDR3 protein: CASSDRLSGSYNSPLHF
CDR3 DNA: TGCGCCAGCAGTGACCGTTTGTCGGGCTCCTATAATTCACCCCTCCACTTT

D gene: NA
V gene: TRBV12-5
J gene: TRBJ1-6
clone size: many
CDR3 protein: CASGSGSPLHF
CDR3 DNA: TGTGCTAGTGGATCAGGGTCACCCCTCCACTTT

D gene: TRBD2
V gene: TRBV20-1
J gene: TRBJ2-2
clone size: many
CDR3 protein: CSALGGTSSPGELFF
CDR3 DNA: TGCAGTGCTCTCGGGGGGACTAGTAGCCCCGGGGAGCTGTTTTTT

D gene: TRBD1
V gene: TRBV20-1
J gene: TRBJ1-5
clone size: many
CDR3 protein: CSATGQGLSQPQHF
CDR3 DNA: TGCAGTGCGACAGGACAGGGACTCAGTCAGCCCCAGCATTTT

D gene: TRBD2
V gene: TRBV7-2
J gene: TRBJ2-7
clone size: many
CDR3 protein: CASSFGLAGAPYEQYF
CDR3 DNA: TGTGCCAGCAGCTTCGGCTTAGCGGGAGCCCCCTACGAGCAGTACTTC

D gene: TRBD2
V gene: TRBV18
J gene: TRBJ2-3
clone size: many
CDR3 protein: CASSLSGGGTDTQYF
CDR3 DNA: TGTGCCAGCTCCCTCAGCGGGGGGGGCACAGATACGCAGTATTTT

D gene: NA
V gene: TRBV7-9
J gene: TRBJ2-5
clone size: many
CDR3 protein: CASSLAPSVETQYF
CDR3 DNA: TGTGCCAGCAGCTTAGCCCCCTCAGTGGAGACCCAGTACTTC

D gene: NA
V gene: TRBV12-3/TRBV12-4
J gene: TRBJ1-1
clone size: many
CDR3 protein: CASNMNTEAFF
CDR3 DNA: TGTGCCAGCAACATGAACACTGAAGCTTTCTTT

D gene: TRBD2
V gene: TRBV20-1
J gene: TRBJ2-3
clone size: once
CDR3 protein: CSARRLAGGAGTQYF
CDR3 DNA: TGCAGTGCTAGACGTCTAGCGGGCGGGGCAGGTACGCAGTATTTT

D gene: NA
V gene: TRBV20-1
J gene: TRBJ1-5
clone size: many
CDR3 protein: CSARTLSNQPQHF
CDR3 DNA: TGCAGTGCAAGAACACTTAGCAATCAGCCCCAGCATTTT

D gene: NA
V gene: TRBV6-2/TRBV6-3
J gene: TRBJ1-2
clone size: many
CDR3 protein: CASSYSSYGYTF
CDR3 DNA: TGTGCCAGCAGTTACTCCTCCTATGGCTACACCTTC

D gene: TRBD1
V gene: TRBV12-3/TRBV12-4
J gene: TRBJ1-5
clone size: many
CDR3 protein: CASSHRTGRGSNQPQHF
CDR3 DNA: TGTGCCAGCAGTCACAGGACAGGCCGGGGTAGCAATCAGCCCCAGCATTTT

D gene: NA
V gene: TRBV21-1
J gene: TRBJ2-3
clone size: many
CDR3 protein: CASSQGTSGGTDTQYF
CDR3 DNA: TGTGCCAGCAGCCAAGGGACTAGCGGGGGCACAGATACGCAGTATTTT

D gene: NA
V gene: TRBV12-3/TRBV12-4
J gene: TRBJ2-1
clone size: many
CDR3 protein: CATNLIRGNEQFF
CDR3 DNA: TGTGCCACCAACCTGATTCGGGGCAATGAGCAGTTCTTC

D gene: NA
V gene: TRBV4-2
J gene: TRBJ2-3
clone size: many
CDR3 protein: CASTNSWVTTDTQYF
CDR3 DNA: TGTGCCAGCACCAATTCGTGGGTAACGACAGATACGCAGTATTTT

D gene: TRBD2
V gene: TRBV20-1
J gene: TRBJ2-1
clone size: few
CDR3 protein: CSAILAGGSSDEQFF
CDR3 DNA: TGCAGTGCCATCCTAGCTGGCGGGAGTAGTGATGAGCAGTTCTTC

D gene: NA
V gene: TRBV20-1
J gene: TRBJ2-1
clone size: many
CDR3 protein: CSARLVNEQFF
CDR3 DNA: TGCAGTGCTAGACTAGTAAATGAGCAGTTCTTC

D gene: NA
V gene: TRBV24-1
J gene: TRBJ2-2
clone size: many
CDR3 protein: CATSDTGTGELFF
CDR3 DNA: TGTGCCACCAGTGATACAGGGACCGGGGAGCTGTTTTTT

D gene: TRBD1
V gene: TRBV29-1
J gene: TRBJ2-7
clone size: few
CDR3 protein: CSVEGTVRGTGGVFF
CDR3 DNA: TGCAGCGTTGAAGGAACGGTGAGGGGGACAGGGGGCGTCTTCTTC

D gene: NA
V gene: TRBV7-2
J gene: TRBJ2-1
clone size: many
CDR3 protein: CASSLDGNAYNEQFF
CDR3 DNA: TGTGCCAGCAGCTTAGATGGTAACGCATACAATGAGCAGTTCTTC

D gene: NA
V gene: TRBV7-2
J gene: TRBJ2-7
clone size: many
CDR3 protein: CASSTAGPYEQYF
CDR3 DNA: TGTGCCAGCAGCACTGCGGGACCCTACGAGCAGTACTTC

D gene: NA
V gene: TRBV29-1
J gene: TRBJ2-3
clone size: many
CDR3 protein: CSVEDRIVGVDTQYF
CDR3 DNA: TGCAGCGTTGAAGATCGGATAGTAGGGGTAGATACGCAGTATTTT

D gene: TRBD2
V gene: TRBV7-2
J gene: TRBJ2-7
clone size: many
CDR3 protein: CASSPSSGITYEQYF
CDR3 DNA: TGTGCCAGCAGCCCGTCTAGCGGGATAACCTACGAGCAGTACTTC